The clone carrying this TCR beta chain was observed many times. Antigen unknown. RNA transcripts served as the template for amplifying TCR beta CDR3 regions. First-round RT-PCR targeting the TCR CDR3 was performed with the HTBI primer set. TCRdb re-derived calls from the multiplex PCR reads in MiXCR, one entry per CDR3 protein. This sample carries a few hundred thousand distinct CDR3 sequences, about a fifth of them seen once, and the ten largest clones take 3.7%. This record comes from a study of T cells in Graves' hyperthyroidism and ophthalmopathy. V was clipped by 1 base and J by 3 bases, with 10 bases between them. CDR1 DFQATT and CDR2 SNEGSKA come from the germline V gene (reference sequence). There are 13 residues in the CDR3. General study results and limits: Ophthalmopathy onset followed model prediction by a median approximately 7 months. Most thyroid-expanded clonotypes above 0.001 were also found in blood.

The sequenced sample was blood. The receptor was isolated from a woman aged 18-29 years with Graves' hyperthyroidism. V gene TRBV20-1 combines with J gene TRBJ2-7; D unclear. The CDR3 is CSARAIALYEQYF. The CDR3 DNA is TGCAGTGCTAGAGCTATTGCCCTCTACGAGCAGTACTTC.